Listed below are T cell receptor beta chains from one sample, sequenced in a study of T-cell reconstitution after alpha-beta-depleted transplantation in children. A single record per CDR3 protein comes from TCRdb applying MiXCR to the PCR reads. The sample shows roughly 670,000 distinct CDR3 sequences, around 14% of them seen only once. The material was PBMCs, obtained before TCRalphabeta/CD19-depleted stem cell transplant. These receptors were taken from a girl aged 2 to 10 with congenital amegakaryocytic thrombocytopenia, due to receive a stem cell transplant. CDR3s include the opening cysteine and the closing phenylalanine or tryptophan. The D gene is left open where the match is weak. Some rows mark clone size as missing; the rest say once, few, many or name a class of expanded clone.

J gene: TRBJ2-1; D gene: TRBD2; clone size: many; V gene: TRBV20-1; CDR3 DNA: TGCAGTGCTAGAGATGGACTAGACGTCAACAATGAGCAGTTCTTC; CDR3 protein: CSARDGLDVNNEQFF
J gene: TRBJ2-3; D gene: TRBD2; clone size: few; V gene: TRBV7-2; CDR3 DNA: TGTGCCAGCAGCCGGAGGACTAGCGGGAGTAGAACAGATACGCAGTATTTT; CDR3 protein: CASSRRTSGSRTDTQYF
J gene: TRBJ2-1; D gene: NA; clone size: few; V gene: TRBV20-1; CDR3 DNA: TGCAGTGCTAGTCCCCGAACGGGAAGGAATGAGCAGTTCTTC; CDR3 protein: CSASPRTGRNEQFF
J gene: TRBJ2-7; D gene: NA; clone size: NA; V gene: TRBV29-1; CDR3 DNA: TGCAGCGTTGACTCACAGGGCCGGGGATACGAGCAGTACTTC; CDR3 protein: CSVDSQGRGYEQYF
J gene: TRBJ2-3; D gene: TRBD2; clone size: NA; V gene: TRBV5-1; CDR3 DNA: TGCGCCAGCAGCTTGATCGGGAGCGGGAGCACAGATACGCATTATTTT; CDR3 protein: CASSLIGSGSTDTHYF
J gene: TRBJ2-5; D gene: NA; clone size: many; V gene: TRBV7-2; CDR3 DNA: TGTGCCAGCAGCTTTTATGGTTCGGGACTGCAAGAGACCCAGTACTTC; CDR3 protein: CASSFYGSGLQETQYF
J gene: TRBJ1-1; D gene: TRBD1; clone size: many; V gene: TRBV12-3/TRBV12-4; CDR3 DNA: TGTGCCAGCAGTTATGACAGGGGGCTGACTGAAGCTTTCTTT; CDR3 protein: CASSYDRGLTEAFF
J gene: TRBJ2-5; D gene: TRBD2; clone size: many; V gene: TRBV27; CDR3 DNA: TGTGCCAGCAGCAAAGGACTAGCGGGAGGGCCCCGTCAGTACTTC; CDR3 protein: CASSKGLAGGPRQYF
J gene: TRBJ2-7; D gene: TRBD2; clone size: many; V gene: TRBV4-2; CDR3 DNA: TGTGCCAGCAGCGAAGGGACTATTCGGCGGTACTTC; CDR3 protein: CASSEGTIRRYF
J gene: TRBJ2-7; D gene: TRBD2; clone size: NA; V gene: TRBV20-1; CDR3 DNA: TGCAGTGCTAGAGAAGCGGGAGGACTTTACGAGCAGTACTTC; CDR3 protein: CSAREAGGLYEQYF
J gene: TRBJ1-1; D gene: NA; clone size: many; V gene: TRBV20-1; CDR3 DNA: TGCAGTGCTAGTGACTCGAACACTGAAGCTTTCTTT; CDR3 protein: CSASDSNTEAFF
J gene: TRBJ1-2; D gene: TRBD1; clone size: NA; V gene: TRBV7-2; CDR3 DNA: TGTGCCAGCAGCTTAGGACCGGGACAGGCTTATGGCTACACCTTC; CDR3 protein: CASSLGPGQAYGYTF
J gene: TRBJ2-4; D gene: TRBD2; clone size: few; V gene: TRBV6-1; CDR3 DNA: TGTGCCAGCAGTGCGTCCGGCGGGAGCCGGGTAAAAAACATTCAGTACTTC; CDR3 protein: CASSASGGSRVKNIQYF
J gene: TRBJ2-1; D gene: TRBD1; clone size: few; V gene: TRBV20-1; CDR3 DNA: TGCAGTGCCCGCATAATCAGGGGGACAGTTGACAATGAGCAGTTCTTC; CDR3 protein: CSARIIRGTVDNEQFF
J gene: TRBJ2-1; D gene: TRBD2; clone size: many; V gene: TRBV7-6; CDR3 DNA: TGTGCCAGCAGCTTAAGTTACTCCGGGACTAGCGGCTACAATGAGCAGTTCTTC; CDR3 protein: CASSLSYSGTSGYNEQFF
J gene: TRBJ2-7; D gene: NA; clone size: few; V gene: TRBV6-1; CDR3 DNA: TGTGCCAGCAGTGACCAAAATCCTCTAGACAGAACCTACGAGCAGTACTTC; CDR3 protein: CASSDQNPLDRTYEQYF